The clone carrying this T cell receptor (beta chain) is labeled medium-sized. As yet, its antigen is unknown. The data stem from a study of early T cells in non-severe SARS-CoV-2 infection. Study information: Chains stayed unpaired after sequencing of bulk RNA from unsorted whole blood.

Regarding the study as a whole: VDJdb matching, biased toward anti-spike CD8 responses, missed private and CD4 specificities.

Unique molecular identifiers were affixed to single, distinct cDNA molecules. TCRdb recomputed calls from the 5' RACE reads with MiXCR, one row per CDR3 protein. The sample has 30,000 to 35,000 distinct CDR3 sequences, about 5% seen once. CDR1 and CDR2 (germline): MGHRA, YSYEKL. Deletions cut 0 bases from V and 1 base from J, with 15 bases between. The CDR3 is 17 amino acids. This chain connects TRBV4-1 to TRBJ1-2; no firm D call. The sample comprised whole blood. The TCR sequence derives from an adult who was a healthcare worker with PCR-confirmed SARS-CoV-2 infection or an uninfected control (not recorded which). The CDR3 nucleotides read TGCGCCAGCAGCCAAGATCCTCTCGGGGTTTTTAACTATGGCTACACCTTC. Amino acids: CASSQDPLGVFNYGYTF.